This TCR beta chain originates from a study of blood T cell repertoires in COVID-19. Turning to the study itself: Sites in the United States, Italy and Spain provided acute and convalescent COVID-19 samples.

Original handling: Amplification of reference gene primers provided the estimated nucleated cell counts. Method: immunoSEQ multiplex PCR; TCRdb's copy keeps in-frame clones and lacks some. The DNA gave D and trimming, while V, J and clone size come from that table. The sample has 45,000 to 70,000 clones, about 85% seen once. This receptor was taken from a woman older than 75 with COVID-19, enrolled during active disease. The sequenced sample was peripheral blood.

The CDR3 is CAVGKTGSSTDTQYF. In nucleotides, the CDR3 is TGTGCCGTAGGCAAGACGGGGTCTAGCACAGATACGCAGTATTTT. The chain joins TRBV19 to TRBJ2-3; a possible D gene is TRBD2 (5 bases). The germline V gene has CDR1 LNHDA and CDR2 SQIVND (reference sequence). The length of the CDR3 is 15 residues. V dropped 11 bases and J dropped 0 bases, with 18 bases sitting between them.